This TCR beta chain was retrieved from a study of blood T cell repertoires in COVID-19 (TCRdb year 2020). About the investigation overall: The collaborator samples originated in the United States, Italy and Spain and spanned the acute and convalescent phases of COVID-19. The repertoires were released in a freely available public database meant as a resource for research on the immune response to SARS-CoV-2. Samples came from the ongoing ImmuneRACE study (first 160 participants) plus 1,254 subjects from 6 global collaborators. Where HLA class I and class II types were available, the types were taken from metadata supplied by the sample provider, not from assay-based typing. Deeply sampled blood TCRbeta repertoires from subjects exposed to, actively infected with, or recovered from COVID-19 were included in the dataset. Sample metadata almost always included a de-identified subject ID, COVID-19 status, age in years and sex. The prospective study material was composed of cDNA or gDNA derived from T cells, B-cell-depleted T cells, or PBMCs.

Each collaborating institution followed its own protocols to collect whole blood in K2EDTA tubes. For TCRbeta analysis, collaborators shipped samples as frozen whole blood, isolated PBMCs, or DNA extracted from either of those sample types. TCRbeta CDR3 regions were amplified from genomic DNA using the immunoSEQ Assay, a bias-controlled multiplex PCR. The original pipeline was this. Nucleated cell counts per sample were estimated from amplification of reference gene primers within the assay. To quantify the absolute abundance of each unique TCRbeta CDR3 rearrangement, sequence reads were collapsed and filtered. For each sample, productive Simpson clonality was calculated by taking the square root of Simpson's diversity index across productive rearrangements. What TCRdb holds here is the immuneACCESS table cut down to in-frame rearrangements. Part of the clones is not present; checked against another copy, under half of the missing clones reflect an unresolved V gene, and the others are unexplained. From that table come the V and J calls and clone size; the DNA was used to work out D and trimming. The sample table holds 120,000 to 150,000 clones, of which 80% were seen once. The ten largest clones represent 13% of the sample.

There are 11 amino acids in the CDR3, from cysteine to phenylalanine inclusive. Of the read, only the CDR3 DNA is kept; its 33 bases are in frame from base 1. The germline V gene yields SQVTM for CDR1 and ANQGSEA for CDR2. V and J are truncated by 4 bases and 9 bases respectively, leaving an intervening sequence of 10 bases. As to this clone: Its antigen is unknown. Per-nucleotide qualities are absent, and no much larger clonotype sits a single base away.

Broader findings and caveats from the paper: The amount of clinical and demographic metadata varied by source and participant and was provided uncurated.

The V and J segments used are TRBV29-1 and TRBJ1-5; a tentative D call is TRBD1 (6 bases match). The sample comprised peripheral blood. This receptor was obtained from a man aged 60 to 75 with active or convalescent COVID-19. The base sequence is TGCAGCGTTGGGGGGCAAGGGCCCCAGCATTTT. It codes for CSVGGQGPQHF. Outside the CDR3, residues come from the reference TRBV29-1 and TRBJ1-5 proteins, so the full variable domain is: SAVISQKPSRDICQRGTSLTIQCQVDSQVTMMFWYRQQPGQSLTLIATANQGSEATYESGFVIDKFPISRPNLTFSTLTVSNMSPEDSSIYLCSVGGQGPQHFGDGTRLSIL.